The T cell receptor (beta chain) under discussion was sequenced for a study of monozygotic twins with inflammatory bowel disease. Total RNA input per TCR library was roughly 3,800 ng. Nested PCRs of approximately 17 and 9 cycles, two in total, were run on TCRalpha and TCRbeta cDNA. TCRdb derives one entry per CDR3 protein from the 5' RACE reads, leaving out DNA. Its listing shows more than 300,000 distinct CDR3 sequences. There are 16 residues in the CDR3. Looked up from germline, CDR1 is SGHTA and CDR2 is FQGNSA. This chain uses TRBV7-2 with TRBJ2-7; TCRdb's D gene call, TRBD1, goes unchecked for lack of DNA. The receptor's source is a human donor with ulcerative colitis or Crohn's disease, or a healthy co-twin of an affected twin (not recorded which). The sample consisted of blood. The CDR3 loop reads CASSEVSRGEVYEQYF.